These T cell receptor beta chains were read from a single sample in a study of blood T cell repertoires in COVID-19. Using immunoSEQ multiplex PCR, the repertoire was profiled, and TCRdb retains in-frame clones only, with some absent. This table has some 170,000 clones, approximately 85% appearing once. The specimen sequenced was peripheral blood. The receptor set was obtained from a woman aged 55-69 years with acute or convalescent COVID-19. Each CDR3 is given with its conserved first and last residue. D genes are given only for firm matches. Clone size appears in some rows only: once, few, many, or a class for an expanded clone.

J gene | D gene | clone size | V gene | CDR3 protein | CDR3 DNA
TRBJ2-3 | TRBD2 | - | TRBV4-2 | CASSQSGTSYTQYF | TGTGCCAGCAGCCAATCCGGGACTAGTTATACGCAGTATTTT
TRBJ2-7 | - | - | TRBV30 | CAGGGGRLREQYF | TGTGCCGGGGGGGGCGGGAGATTACGCGAGCAGTACTTC
TRBJ2-3 | TRBD2 | - | TRBV10-3 | CAIRTPSGSTDTQYF | TGTGCCATCAGAACTCCTAGCGGTAGCACAGATACGCAGTATTTT
TRBJ1-1 | - | - | TRBV19 | CASSKSPYTEAFF | TGTGCCAGTAGTAAATCCCCGTACACTGAAGCTTTCTTT
TRBJ2-1 | TRBD2 | - | TRBV10-2 | CASSESGTSGSRGEQFF | TGCGCCAGCAGTGAGTCGGGGACTAGCGGGAGTAGGGGTGAGCAGTTCTTC
TRBJ1-1 | - | - | TRBV21-1 | CASSTRGRGGLNTEAFF | TGTGCCAGCAGCACTCGCGGGAGGGGGGGATTGAACACTGAAGCTTTCTTT
TRBJ1-1 | - | few | TRBV19 | CASSIPTSSNTEAFF | TGTGCCAGTAGTATACCCACATCATCGAACACTGAAGCTTTCTTT
TRBJ1-4 | TRBD1 | - | TRBV5-8 | CASSATGGVHEKLFF | TGTGCCAGCAGCGCTACAGGGGGCGTTCATGAAAAACTGTTTTTT
TRBJ1-1 | TRBD1 | - | TRBV6-5 | CASNRDRRGNTEAFF | TGTGCCAGCAATCGGGACAGACGGGGCAACACTGAAGCTTTCTTT
TRBJ2-1 | TRBD2 | - | TRBV5-1 | CASSLDVSGAEQFF | TGCGCCAGCAGCTTGGATGTTAGCGGGGCTGAGCAGTTCTTC
TRBJ2-1 | TRBD2 | - | TRBV5-5 | CASSFASGSSYNEQFF | TGTGCCAGCAGCTTTGCTAGCGGGAGTTCCTACAATGAGCAGTTCTTC
TRBJ1-2 | TRBD1 | - | TRBV30 | CAWWTGGDYGYTF | TGTGCCTGGTGGACAGGGGGTGACTATGGCTACACCTTC
TRBJ2-1 | - | - | TRBV5-1 | CASSLGRHNDEQFF | TGCGCCAGCAGCTTGGGCAGGCACAATGATGAGCAGTTCTTC
TRBJ2-7 | TRBD1 | - | TRBV7-8 | CASSLIWGQPYEQYF | TGTGCCAGCAGCTTAATCTGGGGACAGCCGTACGAGCAGTACTTC
TRBJ2-7 | - | - | TRBV7-2 | CASSLGHQINEQYF | TGTGCCAGCTCCCTCGGACACCAGATCAACGAGCAGTACTTC
TRBJ2-2 | TRBD2 | - | TRBV19 | CASRLLAGGPFGELFF | TGTGCCAGTAGGCTTTTAGCGGGAGGGCCATTCGGGGAGCTGTTTTTT
TRBJ1-5 | - | once | TRBV4-1 | CASSQGRGRRDQPQHF | TGCGCCAGCAGCCAAGGTAGAGGGAGACGGGATCAGCCCCAGCATTTT
TRBJ2-5 | - | few | TRBV6-5 | CASSNGRGKTQYF | TGTGCCAGCAGCAACGGCCGGGGAAAGACCCAGTACTTC
TRBJ2-5 | TRBD2 | - | TRBV3-1/TRBV3-2 | CASRGEGLVPETQYF | TGTGCCAGCAGGGGCGAGGGACTAGTCCCCGAGACCCAGTACTTC
TRBJ1-2 | - | - | TRBV19 | CASSTLGRGLYGYTF | TGTGCCAGTAGTACCCTGGGGAGGGGCCTCTATGGCTACACCTTC
TRBJ1-2 | TRBD1 | once | TRBV29-1 | CSVFSTPGGNYGYTF | TGCAGCGTTTTCTCTACTCCAGGGGGGAACTATGGCTACACCTTC
TRBJ2-7 | TRBD2 | - | TRBV28 | CASSGWTRNYEQYF | TGTGCCAGCAGTGGCTGGACTAGGAATTACGAGCAGTACTTC
TRBJ2-1 | - | - | TRBV12-5 | CASGLRTRTEQFF | TGTGCTAGTGGTTTGAGAACGAGAACCGAGCAGTTCTTC
TRBJ2-5 | TRBD2 | - | TRBV9 | CASSVALAGHQETQYF | TGTGCCAGCAGCGTAGCTTTAGCGGGACACCAAGAGACCCAGTACTTC
TRBJ1-1 | - | - | TRBV5-1 | CASTVAGTKNTEAFF | TGCGCCAGCACCGTCGCGGGGACGAAGAACACTGAAGCTTTCTTT
TRBJ2-5 | - | - | TRBV19 | CASSSQGSRETQYF | TGTGCCAGTAGTTCACAGGGATCGAGGGAGACCCAGTACTTC
TRBJ1-5 | - | - | TRBV9 | CASSASDSINQPQHF | TGTGCCAGCAGCGCCTCAGACAGCATCAATCAGCCCCAGCATTTT
TRBJ2-1 | TRBD1 | - | TRBV5-1 | CASSLEGTAGTGQFF | TGCGCCAGCAGCTTGGAAGGGACAGCAGGAACTGGACAGTTCTTC
TRBJ2-2 | TRBD1 | - | TRBV10-1 | CASSVTGGNTGELFF | TGCGCCAGCAGTGTTACAGGGGGGAACACCGGGGAGCTGTTTTTT
TRBJ1-5 | - | - | TRBV24-1 | CATSATDYQPQHF | TGTGCCACCAGTGCGACAGATTATCAGCCCCAGCATTTT
TRBJ1-2 | TRBD1 | - | TRBV5-1 | CASSLFTGGDGYTF | TGCGCCAGCAGCTTGTTTACAGGGGGCGATGGCTACACCTTC
TRBJ2-7 | TRBD2 | - | TRBV25-1 | CASSPPGVAGGYEQYF | TGTGCCAGCAGTCCCCCGGGGGTAGCGGGAGGCTACGAGCAGTACTTC
TRBJ1-1 | TRBD1 | few | TRBV5-4 | CASRRTGGSTEAFF | TGTGCCAGCAGGAGGACAGGGGGGAGCACTGAAGCTTTCTTT
TRBJ1-4 | TRBD1 | - | TRBV19 | CAGDRGRSEKLFF | TGTGCCGGCGACAGGGGGCGAAGTGAAAAACTGTTTTTT
TRBJ1-2 | - | - | TRBV6-6 | CASSQNLGGYYGYTF | TGTGCCAGCAGCCAAAACCTCGGGGGGTACTATGGCTACACCTTC
TRBJ2-1 | TRBD2 | - | TRBV7-2 | CASSSTSGSGNEQFF | TGTGCCAGCAGCTCGACTAGCGGGAGCGGAAATGAGCAGTTCTTC
TRBJ1-2 | - | - | TRBV6-5 | CASYRGSPNYGYTF | TGTGCCAGCTACCGAGGGTCCCCGAACTATGGCTACACCTTC
TRBJ2-5 | TRBD2 | - | TRBV6-2/TRBV6-3 | CASSTGTSGRGVQETQYF | TGTGCCAGCAGTACCGGGACTAGCGGGCGGGGGGTACAAGAGACCCAGTACTTC
TRBJ1-1 | TRBD1 | - | TRBV27 | CASRIGQGANTEAFF | TGTGCCAGCAGGATAGGACAGGGGGCTAACACTGAAGCTTTCTTT
TRBJ2-1 | TRBD2 | - | TRBV6-6 | CASSIGTSGFHEQFF | TGTGCCAGCAGTATCGGGACTAGCGGGTTCCATGAGCAGTTCTTC
TRBJ1-2 | TRBD1 | - | TRBV30 | CAWSKGDSAVEGYTF | TGTGCCTGGAGTAAAGGGGACAGCGCCGTGGAAGGCTACACCTTC
TRBJ1-2 | - | - | TRBV3-1/TRBV3-2 | CASSTKMGAGTYGYTF | TGTGCCAGCAGCACCAAGATGGGGGCAGGCACCTATGGCTACACCTTC
TRBJ2-7 | - | - | TRBV6-5 | CASSFSDTYEQYF | TGTGCCAGCAGTTTTAGCGATACCTACGAGCAGTACTTC
TRBJ1-1 | - | once | TRBV3-1/TRBV3-2 | CASSQTGLNTEAFF | TGTGCCAGCAGCCAAACAGGATTGAACACTGAAGCTTTCTTT
TRBJ2-5 | TRBD1 | - | TRBV18 | CASSPQRTGTVQETQYF | TGTGCCAGCTCACCACAACGGACCGGGACAGTACAAGAGACCCAGTACTTC
TRBJ1-2 | - | few | TRBV19 | CASMDTVNYGYTF | TGTGCCAGTATGGATACAGTTAACTATGGCTACACCTTC
TRBJ2-3 | - | - | TRBV27 | CASSRQRSTDTQYF | TGTGCCAGCAGCCGTCAGCGGAGCACAGATACGCAGTATTTT
TRBJ2-2 | TRBD2 | - | TRBV9 | CASSGAGLPNTGELFF | TGTGCCAGCAGCGGAGCGGGGCTACCTAACACCGGGGAGCTGTTTTTT